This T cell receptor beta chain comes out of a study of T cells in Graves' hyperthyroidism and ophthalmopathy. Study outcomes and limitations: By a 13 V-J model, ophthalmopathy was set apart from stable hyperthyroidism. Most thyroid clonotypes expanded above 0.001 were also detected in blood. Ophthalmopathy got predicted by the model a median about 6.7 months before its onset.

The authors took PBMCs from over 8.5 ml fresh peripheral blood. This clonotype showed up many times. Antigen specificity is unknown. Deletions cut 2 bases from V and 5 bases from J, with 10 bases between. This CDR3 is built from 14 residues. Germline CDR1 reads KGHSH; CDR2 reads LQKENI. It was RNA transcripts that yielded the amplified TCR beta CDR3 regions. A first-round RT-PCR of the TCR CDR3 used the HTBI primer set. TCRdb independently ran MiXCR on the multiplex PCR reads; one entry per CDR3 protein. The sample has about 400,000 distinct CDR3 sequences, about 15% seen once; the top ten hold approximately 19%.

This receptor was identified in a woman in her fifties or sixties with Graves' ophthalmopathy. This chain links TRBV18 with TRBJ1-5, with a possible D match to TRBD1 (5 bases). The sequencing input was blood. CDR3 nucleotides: TGTGCCAGCTCACCATCAGACAGTTATCAGCCCCAGCATTTT. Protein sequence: CASSPSDSYQPQHF.